This T cell receptor (beta chain) was sequenced during a study of blood T cell repertoires in COVID-19 (dated by TCRdb to 2018 to 2020). Study-level background: Samples from collaborators originated in the United States, Italy and Spain and spanned both the acute and convalescent phases of COVID-19. The material from the prospective study consisted of cDNA or gDNA derived from T cells, B-cell-depleted T cells, or PBMCs. The dataset comprised deeply sampled blood TCRbeta repertoires from subjects exposed to, actively infected with, or recovered from COVID-19. The repertoires were released in a freely available public database intended as a resource for research on the immune response to SARS-CoV-2. The samples were drawn from two sources: the first 160 participants of the ongoing ImmuneRACE study, and 1,254 subjects contributed by 6 global collaborators. A de-identified subject ID, COVID-19 status, age in years and sex were almost always included in the sample metadata. Where available, HLA class I and class II types were taken from metadata supplied by the sample provider and were not determined by assay-based typing. Findings and caveats that apply to the study as a whole: Clinical and demographic metadata were provided uncurated, with the amount varying by source and participant.

TCRbeta CDR3 regions were amplified from genomic DNA using the immunoSEQ Assay, a bias-controlled multiplex PCR. Processing in the source paper ran as follows. The number of nucleated cells in each sample was estimated by amplification of reference gene primers within the assay. Sequence reads were collapsed and filtered to measure the absolute abundance of every unique TCRbeta CDR3 rearrangement. For each sample, productive Simpson clonality was calculated as the square root of Simpson's diversity index over productive rearrangements. The clones in this table, taken by TCRdb from immuneACCESS, are in-frame only. Not every clone is retained; where verified, under half of the shortfall comes from an unresolved V gene, and the cause of the rest is unknown. V, J and clone size were drawn from that table, and D and trimming were deduced from the DNA. The sample records 42,000 or so clones, 76% of which are singletons. Roughly a quarter of the sample is taken by the ten largest.

Of note for this clone: The antigen it binds to is not known. The sample holds no much larger clone one base away, and base qualities are not on file.

Whole blood was collected in K2EDTA tubes by collaborating institutions according to the institutions' own protocols. For TCRbeta analysis, collaborators shipped samples in one of three forms: frozen whole blood, isolated PBMCs, or DNA extracted from either of those sample types. Here V drops 4 bases and J drops 4 bases, and the junction holds 7 bases not matched to any gene. In the germline V gene (reference sequence), CDR1 corresponds to SEHNR and CDR2 to FQNEAQ. From its cysteine to its phenylalanine, the CDR3 spans 15 amino acids. This entry keeps only the CDR3 DNA: 45 bases, framed from base 1.

The TCR sequence derives from an elderly man with acute or convalescent COVID-19. Recombination connected TRBV7-9 to TRBJ1-3; TRBD1 lines up with 7 middle nucleotides. The sample taken for sequencing was peripheral blood. The CDR3 region: CASSSPQGRGNTIYF. At the DNA level, the sequence is TGTGCCAGCAGCTCGCCACAGGGGCGCGGAAACACCATATATTTT.